What follows are 9 T cell receptor beta chains derived from one specimen sequenced in a study of T cells in tumors after PD-1 blockade. Generated by immunoSEQ multiplex PCR, the TCRdb table keeps only in-frame clones and is missing some. Here the sample spans about 59,000 clones, about four fifths being singletons. The sequenced sample was PBMCs, obtained before anti-PD-1 treatment. The receptors here all came from a human donor with basal cell carcinoma.

This clone has only one observation. The chain combines TRBV19 with TRBJ2-1; 7 positions match TRBD2. Germline CDR1 is LNHDA and CDR2 is SQIVND (reference sequence). The CDR3 is made up of 15 amino acids. The trim removed 4 bases at V and 7 bases at J, leaving 10 bases unmatched. The chain's CDR3 is CASSTRHRGENEQFF. In DNA, the CDR3 is TGTGCCAGTAGTACCCGACACCGGGGGGAGAATGAGCAGTTCTTC. The full variable domain, its missing parts supplied by reference TRBV19 and TRBJ2-1, is DGGITQSPKYLFRKEGQNVTLSCEQNLNHDAMYWYRQDPGQGLRLIYYSQIVNDFQKGDIAEGYSVSREKKESFPLTVTSAQKNPTAFYLCASSTRHRGENEQFFGPGTRLTVL.

This clone was counted between two and nine times. The V and J genes are TRBV18 and TRBJ2-7; 9 bases agree with TRBD1. The V segment lost 2 bases and the J segment 3 bases; nucleotides outside the gene matches: 2. CDR3 length: 14 amino acids. The germline gives CDR1 KGHSH, CDR2 LQKENI. The CDR3 DNA reads TGTGCCAGCTCACCAGACAGGGGGATCTACGAGCAGTACTTC. It codes for CASSPDRGIYEQYF.

Relative to its sample, this clone is medium-sized. This sequence joins TRBV28 and TRBJ1-5; D unclear. The CDR3 extends over 14 amino acids. Trimming took 3 bases from V and 4 from J, leaving 10 bases between them. In germline, CDR1 is MDHEN, CDR2 SYDVKM. Here the CDR3 DNA reads TGTGCCAGCAGTTTGGAGGAGCCTAATCAGCCCCAGCATTTT. Protein sequence: CASSLEEPNQPQHF.

The V gene is TRBV5-1, the J gene TRBJ2-6; D is possibly TRBD2 (6 bases). From germline, CDR1 is SGHRS and CDR2 YFSETQ. V shed 3 bases and J shed 1 base, with 23 bases lying between them. This CDR3 has 20 residues. The CDR3 coding sequence is TGCGCCAGCAGCTCCGAAGCTTCAGGGAGGTGGTTTTCTGGGGCCAACGTCCTGACTTTC. This codes for CASSSEASGRWFSGANVLTF.

The chain recombines TRBV9 with TRBJ2-3; 11 bases map to TRBD2. The V and J ends lost 4 bases and 5 bases, in that order; junction bases with no gene match: 9. There are 16 residues in the CDR3. From germline, CDR1 is SGDLS and CDR2 YYNGEE. The CDR3 DNA reads TGTGCCAGCAGCTCAATTAGCGGGGGGGCCGAAGATACGCAGTATTTT. Translating gives CASSSISGGAEDTQYF.

This sequence joins TRBV19 and TRBJ1-3; weak D call: TRBD1 (6 bases). CDR3 size: 15 residues. Germline loops: CDR1 LNHDA, CDR2 SQIVND (reference sequence). V was shortened by 8 bases and J by 0 bases, with 14 bases between the two germline ends. As DNA, the CDR3 is TGTGCCAGTTCCAACCCGGACAGCTCTGGAAACACCATATATTTT. It encodes CASSNPDSSGNTIYF. The whole variable domain, filled in from reference TRBV19 and TRBJ1-3, reads DGGITQSPKYLFRKEGQNVTLSCEQNLNHDAMYWYRQDPGQGLRLIYYSQIVNDFQKGDIAEGYSVSREKKESFPLTVTSAQKNPTAFYLCASSNPDSSGNTIYFGEGSWLTVV.

V and J are TRBV15 and TRBJ1-4, with TRBD1 matching 9 bases. The CDR3 totals 16 residues. The V gene end was trimmed by 0 bases and the J gene end by 8 bases; junction bases not matched to a gene: 7. Looked up from germline, CDR1 is LNHNV and CDR2 is YYDKDF (reference sequence). As DNA, the CDR3 is TGTGCCACCAGCAGAGATTATAGGACAGGGGACGAAAAACTGTTTTTT. Protein: CATSRDYRTGDEKLFF.

The count of this clone is one. The chain uses TRBV5-1 and TRBJ1-2, with D unresolved. Germline CDR1 SGHRS, CDR2 YFSETQ. V was pared by 5 bases and J by 4 bases, with 9 bases between. This CDR3 has 12 amino acids. CDR3 residues: CASSEGFYGYTF. In DNA form, the CDR3 reads TGCGCCAGCAGTGAGGGTTTCTATGGCTACACCTTC.

A remark on this clone: A read error may account for a junction end that differs from germline. The V gene is TRBV12-3 or TRBV12-4, the J gene TRBJ2-1; D perhaps matches TRBD1 (6 bases). The CDR3 has 12 residues. DNA for the CDR3: TGTGCCAGCAGAATCGCACAGGGAAGGGAGCTCTTC. Amino acid sequence: CASRIAQGRELF.